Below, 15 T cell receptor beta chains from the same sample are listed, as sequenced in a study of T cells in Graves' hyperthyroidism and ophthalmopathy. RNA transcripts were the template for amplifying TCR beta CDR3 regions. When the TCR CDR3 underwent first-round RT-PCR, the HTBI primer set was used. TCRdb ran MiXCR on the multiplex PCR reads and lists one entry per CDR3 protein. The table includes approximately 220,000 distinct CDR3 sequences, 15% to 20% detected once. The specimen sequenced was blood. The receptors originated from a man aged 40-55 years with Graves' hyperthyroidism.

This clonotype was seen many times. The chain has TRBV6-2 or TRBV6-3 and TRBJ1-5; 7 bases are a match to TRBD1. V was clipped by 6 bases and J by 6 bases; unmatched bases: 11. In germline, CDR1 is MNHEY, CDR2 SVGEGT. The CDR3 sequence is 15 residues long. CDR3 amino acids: CASSKVTGLFQPQHF. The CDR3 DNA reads TGTGCCAGCAGCAAAGTGACAGGGTTGTTTCAGCCCCAGCATTTT.

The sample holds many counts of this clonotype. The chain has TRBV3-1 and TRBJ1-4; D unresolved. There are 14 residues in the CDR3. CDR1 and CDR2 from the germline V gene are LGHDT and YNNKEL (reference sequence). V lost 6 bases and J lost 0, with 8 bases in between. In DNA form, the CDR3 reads TGTGCCAGCAGTCGCCAGGCAACTAATGAAAAACTGTTTTTT. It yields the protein CASSRQATNEKLFF.

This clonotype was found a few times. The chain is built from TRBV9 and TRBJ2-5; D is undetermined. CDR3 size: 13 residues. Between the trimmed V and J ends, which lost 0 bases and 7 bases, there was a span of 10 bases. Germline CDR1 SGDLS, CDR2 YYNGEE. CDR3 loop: CASSVEGMGTQYF. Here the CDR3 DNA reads TGTGCCAGCAGCGTAGAAGGGATGGGGACCCAGTACTTC.

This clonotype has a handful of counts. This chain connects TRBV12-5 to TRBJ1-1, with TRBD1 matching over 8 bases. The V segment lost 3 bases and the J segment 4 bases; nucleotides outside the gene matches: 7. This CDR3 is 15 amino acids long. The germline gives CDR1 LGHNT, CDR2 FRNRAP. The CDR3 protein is CASGFDQGAVTEAFF. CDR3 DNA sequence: TGTGCTAGTGGTTTCGATCAGGGGGCGGTCACTGAAGCTTTCTTT.

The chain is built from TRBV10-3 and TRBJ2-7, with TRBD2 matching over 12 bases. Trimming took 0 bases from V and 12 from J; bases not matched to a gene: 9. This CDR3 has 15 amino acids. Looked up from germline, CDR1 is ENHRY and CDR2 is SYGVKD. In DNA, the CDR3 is TGTGCCATCAGTGAGTCAACTAGCGGGGGGCCGTGGCTGTACTTC. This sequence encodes CAISESTSGGPWLYF.

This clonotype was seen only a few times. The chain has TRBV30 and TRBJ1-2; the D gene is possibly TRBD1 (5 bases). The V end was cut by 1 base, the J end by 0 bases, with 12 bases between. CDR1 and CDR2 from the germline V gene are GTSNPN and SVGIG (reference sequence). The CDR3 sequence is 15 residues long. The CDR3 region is CAWSGGYGANYGYTF. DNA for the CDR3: TGTGCCTGGAGTGGGGGGTATGGGGCTAACTATGGCTACACCTTC.

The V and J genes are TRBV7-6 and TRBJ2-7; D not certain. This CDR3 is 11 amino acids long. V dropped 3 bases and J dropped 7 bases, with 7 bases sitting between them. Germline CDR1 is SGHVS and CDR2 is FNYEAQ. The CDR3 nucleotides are TGTGCCAGCAGCTTTTTTGGTGAGCAGTACTTC. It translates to CASSFFGEQYF.

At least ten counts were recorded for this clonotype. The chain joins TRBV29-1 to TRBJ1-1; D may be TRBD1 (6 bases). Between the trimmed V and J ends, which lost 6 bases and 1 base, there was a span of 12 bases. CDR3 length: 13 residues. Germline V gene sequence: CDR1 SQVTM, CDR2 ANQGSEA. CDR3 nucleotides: TGCAGCGTGCGGGACACATGGAACACTGAAGCTTTCTTT. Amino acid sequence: CSVRDTWNTEAFF.

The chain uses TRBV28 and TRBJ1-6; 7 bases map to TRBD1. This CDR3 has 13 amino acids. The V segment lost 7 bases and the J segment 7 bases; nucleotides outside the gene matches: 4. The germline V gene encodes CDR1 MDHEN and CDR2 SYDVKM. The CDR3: CASISQGNSPLHF. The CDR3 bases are TGTGCCAGCATTTCACAGGGGAATTCACCCCTCCACTTT.

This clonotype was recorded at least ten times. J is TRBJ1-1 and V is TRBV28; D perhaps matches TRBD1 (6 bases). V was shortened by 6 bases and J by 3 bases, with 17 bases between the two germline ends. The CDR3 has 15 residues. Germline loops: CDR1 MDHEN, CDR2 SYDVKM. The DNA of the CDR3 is TGTGCCAGCAGCCAAATGAACGGGGGCTACACTGAAGCTTTCTTT. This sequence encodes CASSQMNGGYTEAFF.

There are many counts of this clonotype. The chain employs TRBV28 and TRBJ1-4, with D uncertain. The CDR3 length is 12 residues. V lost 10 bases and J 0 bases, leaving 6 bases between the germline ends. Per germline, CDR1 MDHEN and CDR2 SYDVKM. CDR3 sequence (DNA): TGTGCCACCCTTACAACTAATGAAAAACTGTTTTTT. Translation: CATLTTNEKLFF.

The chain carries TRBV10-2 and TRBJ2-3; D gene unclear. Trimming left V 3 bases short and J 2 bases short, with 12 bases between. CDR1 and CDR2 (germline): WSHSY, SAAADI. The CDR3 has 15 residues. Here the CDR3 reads CASSDYGKATDTQYF. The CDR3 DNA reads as TGCGCCAGCAGTGACTATGGGAAAGCCACAGATACGCAGTATTTT.

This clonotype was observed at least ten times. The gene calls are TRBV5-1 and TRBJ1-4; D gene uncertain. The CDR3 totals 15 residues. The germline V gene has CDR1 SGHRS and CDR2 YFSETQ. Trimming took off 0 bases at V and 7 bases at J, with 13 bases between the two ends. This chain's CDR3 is CASSLDTPGGEKLFF. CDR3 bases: TGCGCCAGCAGCTTGGACACCCCCGGTGGTGAAAAACTGTTTTTT.

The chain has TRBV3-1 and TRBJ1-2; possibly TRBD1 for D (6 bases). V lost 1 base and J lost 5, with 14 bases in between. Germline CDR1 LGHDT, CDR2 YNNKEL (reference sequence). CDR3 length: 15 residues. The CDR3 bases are TGTGCCAGCAGCCAAGGGTCCGGGACATTGTATGGCTACACCTTC. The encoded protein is CASSQGSGTLYGYTF.

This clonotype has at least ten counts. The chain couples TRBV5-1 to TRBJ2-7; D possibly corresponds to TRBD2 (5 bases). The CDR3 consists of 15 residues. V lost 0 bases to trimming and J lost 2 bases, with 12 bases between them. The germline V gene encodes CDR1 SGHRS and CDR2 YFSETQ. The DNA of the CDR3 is TGCGCCAGCAGCTTGGGTCGGACTTCTACCTACGAGCAGTACTTC. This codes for CASSLGRTSTYEQYF.